This T cell receptor beta chain came from a study of human CD8 memory T cell subsets (dated by TCRdb to about 2020). About the investigation overall: To assess clonal relationships, the TCRbeta repertoires of stem-like (TSTEM), progenitor exhausted-like (TPEX) and effector memory CD8+ T cell subsets were compared. Six donors each provided TSTEM, TPEX and effector memory subsets, and TCRbeta repertoires were obtained from all six. The paper as a whole reports these results and caveats: TSTEM and TPEX subsets showed similarly high normalized Shannon-Wiener diversity, whereas effector memory subsets were comparatively less diverse. Based on Chao1 estimates, TSTEM subsets appeared to have greater repertoire diversity than TPEX subsets, which may reflect a broader range of specificities. Clonotypes were shared with effector memory cells by both stem-like subsets, but only minimal overlap was found between TSTEM and TPEX repertoires, suggesting distinct antigen spectra. Only TCRbeta chains were sequenced, and the repertoire comparisons were based on about 6 donors and tested using paired t-tests with Bonferroni correction.

This clonotype comes out as medium-sized (0.01 to 0.1%) from its frequency, since no count is listed. What this receptor recognizes is not known. Early differentiated memory cells that were CCR7+ PD-1+ TIGIT+ and showed dysfunctional, exhausted-like traits were classified as progenitor exhausted-like memory CD8+ T cells (TPEX). Density gradient separation was used to isolate peripheral blood mononuclear cells from buffy coats of healthy donors. In the study, total CD8+ T cells were enriched by negative magnetic separation with EasySep or MojoSort CD8+ T cell isolation kits. An RNeasy Mini Kit was used to extract total RNA from duplicate vials of roughly 150,000 sorted CD8+ T cells per subset. PBMCs were used either fresh or after being cryopreserved in fetal bovine serum containing roughly 10% DMSO. CD8+ T cell subsets were sorted to purity by fluorescence-activated cell sorting on a FACSAria III.

Reads for this sample came from a NextSeq 550. A Human TCR Profiling Kit was used to prepare UMI-labeled 5' RACE TCRbeta libraries. Every TCRbeta library was prepared in parallel with an identical number of PCR cycles. The study's own analysis went as follows. Each TCRbeta library contained between roughly 2,900 and 18,000 functional CDR3beta clonotypes. MIGEC 1.2.9 was used for UMI extraction and consensus assembly, with at least three reads per UMI being required. MiXCR 3.0.3 was used to extract in-frame CDR3beta repertoires. Each sample was downsampled to 42,000 randomly selected UMIs before diversity metrics were computed in VDJtools 1.2.1. Repertoire overlap metrics D, R and F2 were calculated in VDJtools for the top 3,000 clones of each sample pair. Reads reprocessed by TCRdb are summarized as one entry per CDR3 protein sequence, and DNA is absent. Here the V and J calls rest on TCRdb's processing, not on the authors' analysis. This sample's table contains around 10,000 distinct CDR3 sequences. About 19% of the sample is in the top ten clones.

The CDR3 measures 15 amino acids from cysteine to phenylalanine. Only the protein is available. CDR1 is given as MNHEY and CDR2 as SMNVEV, both from the germline V gene (reference sequence). The rearranged chain carries TRBV27 and TRBJ2-1; TCRdb gives TRBD2 as the D gene, but with no DNA this cannot be confirmed. The sequence was collected from a human donor in good health. The sequenced sample was CD8+ T cells from PBMCs. The CDR3 sequence is CASSLTSGGHNEQFF.